This T cell receptor beta chain was captured by sequencing in a study of cytomegalovirus exposure and HLA in healthy donors (dated by TCRdb to the late 2010s). In terms of the full investigation: An earlier analysis of approximately 550 of the donors reported approximately 300 Gb of sequence data and 117 million unique TCR beta sequences from roughly 180 million T cells. An early release covering roughly 580 HLA-typed donors comprised about 290 gigabases of sequencing data and some 79 million unique TCR sequences. Of the 350 to 400 genotyped donors, approximately 80% fell in the genetic ancestry cluster associated with self-reported Caucasian donors. The study was designed to test whether signatures of past pathogen exposure could be identified by cataloging public T cell receptors. Using immunosequencing, the study profiled T cell repertoires from 500 to 800 subjects and related those repertoires to cytomegalovirus serostatus. Along with the 666-subject first cohort, a separate validation cohort of over a hundred different subjects was used. To predict cytomegalovirus infection status, the study brought together high-throughput TCR immunosequencing, statistical association of individual TCRs with disease status, and machine learning. To study patterns of TCR occurrence, a later analysis re-analyzed previously published TCR beta repertoires from 666 donors and added high-resolution HLA genotyping. In the later analysis, no new phenotypic data were used to find candidate immune exposures; instead, reliance was placed on TCR beta sequences and their occurrence across donors. To decide whether each TCR beta V gene segment behaved as functional or pseudogenic, an earlier analysis of approximately 590 of the donors relied on high-throughput TCR beta sequencing. Donor age, sex, ethnicity and CMV serostatus were compiled together with the repertoire data. Genome-wide SNP genotypes for about three fifths of the roughly 700 donors were used in a later genetic analysis, which treated that subset as a discovery cohort. All discovery cohort repertoires had been generated using a single sequencing platform. Both class I and class II loci were covered by HLA typing, at four-digit resolution. The number of donors typed differed by locus, with roughly 620-630 for A, B, C, DRB1 and DQB1, about 500 for DQA1, 606 for DPA1, and over 400 for DPB1. Because of strong linkage in the cohort, roughly five DR-DQ haplotypes were treated as single units for association and clustering. Among around 400 genotyped donors of the cohort, an average of around 240,000 unique TCR beta nucleotide sequences were sequenced per donor, roughly 18% of them non-productive. Paper-wide results and their limitations: Because counts were too low, some 16 rarely observed V segments, including chromosome 9 orphons, were excluded from the earlier analysis of fewer than 650 of the donors. A later analysis reported that several top co-occurrence clusters appeared linked to parvovirus B19, influenza, CMV and Epstein-Barr virus. Across donors, most TCR sequences were observed very rarely, whereas some public TCRs were present in many individuals. A further reported finding was that TCR beta sequences accurately predicted the HLA-A and HLA-B alleles for most subjects in the first cohort. A later analysis found that most CMV-associated TCR beta chains appeared HLA-restricted, with HLA associations seemingly driven largely by CMV exposure. In a later genetic analysis, a missense DCLRE1C variant was associated with V-gene and J-gene trimming of TCR beta chains, and the association was replicated in an independent cohort. The study gave a list of 150 to 200 TCR beta chains associated with cytomegalovirus. It was suggested by the authors that the approach could potentially be generalized to other disease states and immunological phenotypes. According to a later genetic analysis, donors in an Asian-associated ancestry cluster had fewer N-insertions in productive TCRs than the approximately 650-donor mean. In a later analysis, HLA-associated TCR beta chains were found to be more clonally expanded and to have lower generation probabilities than equally common non-associated chains. In both the original and validation cohorts, the classifier was reported to diagnose cytomegalovirus status with high specificity and sensitivity. Linkage disequilibrium might explain the correlated functional status among segregating V segments, but an unknown experimental factor could not be ruled out. Because HLA typing was unavailable for some donors at each locus, only the typed subset was used in association tests. A group of highly shared sequence variants was considered likely to be a technical artifact of the sequencing pipeline. When HLA alleles, especially DR and DQ, strongly co-occurred, TCR associations were difficult to assign to individual alleles. In this cohort, only TCR beta chains were sequenced, and detectable features were limited by the absence of alpha or paired-chain data. In an earlier analysis of about 540 of the donors, most TCR beta V segments were observed in productive rearrangements about 87% or about 30% of the time, broadly matching IMGT annotations. A later analysis found that TCR association rates varied across HLA loci, with DRB1 alleles showing the most associated TCRs and HLA-C alleles the fewest. Because the 87-base-pair reads could not distinguish some IMGT-functional V segments, including TRBV6-2 and TRBV6-3, those segments were excluded. The only immune exposure information available for the cohort was CMV serostatus. Sequencing depth was assumed to be roughly uniform across donors in the presence/absence analyses, though that assumption may not hold. At a false discovery rate of 0.05, a later analysis linked about 17,000 TCR beta sequences to specific HLA alleles. In vitro tests confirmed that a few of the cytomegalovirus-associated TCR beta chains recognize cytomegalovirus antigens.

The CDR3 spans 14 residues, from the cysteine through the phenylalanine. The retained sequence is limited to the CDR3, 42 bases, with the frame set at the first base. V is clipped by 6 bases and J by 1 base, and the sequence between their germline boundaries is 10 bases long. As encoded in the germline V gene (reference sequence), CDR1 is MNHNY while CDR2 is SVGAGI. With regard to this clone: The specificity of this receptor is unknown.

In total, 600 or so healthy bone marrow donors made up the cohort. At the time of sampling, every cohort member was nominally healthy, though immune exposures that went unrecorded were likely present. The donor tested CMV seronegative and was one of the 352 seronegative cohort members. Each donor provided a peripheral blood sample, and peripheral blood mononuclear cells were used for TCR beta sequencing. The Qiagen DNeasy Blood Extraction Kit was used to extract genomic DNA from the blood cell samples. Libraries were prepared through the immunoSEQ multiplex PCR assay. For the multiplex PCR, a mixture combining 60 forward primers for TCR Vbeta segments and 13 reverse primers for TCR Jbeta segments was used. The CDR3 region of rearranged TCR beta genes was amplified from genomic DNA with a multiplex PCR assay. Amplified TCR beta libraries were sequenced as 87-base-pair reads on the Illumina HiSeq System. The paper's data handling went like this. A later analysis counted some 80 million unique TCR beta chains across the roughly 700 repertoires, and 10 million to 12 million of these chains were shared by at least two donors. Raw reads were error-corrected and collapsed into unique sequences with a nearest-neighbor algorithm that merged closely related sequences to remove PCR and sequencing errors. Alignment of CDR3 sequences to IMGT reference sequences was used to assign V, D and J gene segments. For a sequence to be retained, at least a six-nucleotide match to both a V gene segment and a J gene segment was required. Rearrangements were classified as productive when the CDR3 lacked stop codons and remained in frame with V and J, and all other rearrangements were classified as non-productive. CDR3 was defined by IMGT convention, running from the second conserved V-encoded cysteine to the conserved J-encoded phenylalanine. The earlier analysis of about 610 of the donors excluded sequences that lacked an unambiguous match to a single V gene segment. In an earlier analysis of approximately 610 of the donors, V segments were called functional above 56.7% productive rearrangements and were called segregating when the between-donor standard deviation exceeded 5%. A statistical classification framework was developed to diagnose cytomegalovirus status using the catalog of TCR beta chain sequences. In a later analysis, TCR nucleotide sequences were compared against IMGT/GENE-DB human TR gene sequences so that V and J genes could be assigned. In a later analysis, CDR3 sequences and most-parsimonious VDJ recombination scenarios were assigned using the TCRdist pipeline. In a later analysis, each TCR beta chain was defined by its CDR3 amino acid sequence together with its V-gene family, and reads lacking a unique V-gene family were excluded. As a way to deal with suspected cross-contamination and a sequencing artifact, a later analysis dropped under 600 nucleotide sequences that were highly shared and had low generation probability. A later analysis calculated a clonal expansion index for each public chain from normalized within-repertoire ranks of inferred template counts. In a later analysis, generation probabilities were computed using a VDJ recombination model fitted to out-of-frame rearrangements, and the results were checked against IGoR. Hypergeometric tests were used in a later analysis to score TCR-TCR, TCR-HLA and TCR-CMV co-occurrence, with a repertoire-size bias correction applied to the TCR pairs. A later analysis estimated false discovery rates by permuting HLA or CMV assignments 20 times. In a later analysis, co-occurring TCRs were grouped using DBSCAN, with TCRdist sequence similarity added in when clustering inside HLA-allele-positive subsets. Co-occurrence clustering excluded repertoires with fewer than 30,000 or more than 120,000 public chains, plus five with anomalous nucleotide sharing. The table comes from immuneACCESS by way of TCRdb, which keeps in-frame sequences with V and J called. Part of the clones is missing from these tables; in studies checked, under half for an unresolved V gene and the rest for unknown reasons. V, J and clone size derive from that table, while D and trimming were established from the DNA sequence. The sample's table lists a count of around 130,000 clones. Together, the top ten hold around 1.5% of the sample.

Sample: PBMCs. Recombination connected TRBV6-6 to TRBJ1-3, with no confident D gene call. The clonotype comes from a woman aged 40 to 50 in good health and CMV-seronegative. The CDR3 has the sequence CASRSPPSGNTIYF. The sequence in DNA is TGTGCCAGCAGGAGTCCTCCTTCTGGAAACACCATATATTTT.